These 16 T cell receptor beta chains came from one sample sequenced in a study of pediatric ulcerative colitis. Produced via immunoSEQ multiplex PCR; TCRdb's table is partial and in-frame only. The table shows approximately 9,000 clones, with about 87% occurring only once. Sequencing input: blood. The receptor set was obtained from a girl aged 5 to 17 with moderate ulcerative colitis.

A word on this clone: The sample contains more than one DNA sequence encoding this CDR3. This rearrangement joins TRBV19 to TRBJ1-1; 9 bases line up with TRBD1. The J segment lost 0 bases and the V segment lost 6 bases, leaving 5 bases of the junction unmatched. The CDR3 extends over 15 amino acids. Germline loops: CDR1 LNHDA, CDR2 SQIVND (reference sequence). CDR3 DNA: TGTGCCAGTAGGATCGGACAGGGGTTGAACACTGAAGCTTTCTTT. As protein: CASRIGQGLNTEAFF.

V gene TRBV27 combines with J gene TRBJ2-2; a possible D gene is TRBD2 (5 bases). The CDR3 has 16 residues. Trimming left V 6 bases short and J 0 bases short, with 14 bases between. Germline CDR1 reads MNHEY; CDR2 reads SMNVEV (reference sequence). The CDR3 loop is CASRASFLANTGELFF. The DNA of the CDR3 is TGTGCCAGCAGGGCTAGCTTCCTCGCGAACACCGGGGAGCTGTTTTTT.

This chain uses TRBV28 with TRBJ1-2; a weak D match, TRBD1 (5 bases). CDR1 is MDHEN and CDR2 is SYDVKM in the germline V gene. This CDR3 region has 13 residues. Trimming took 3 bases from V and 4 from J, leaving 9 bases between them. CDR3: CASSLAGRYGYTF. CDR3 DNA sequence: TGTGCCAGCAGTTTGGCAGGGCGCTATGGCTACACCTTC.

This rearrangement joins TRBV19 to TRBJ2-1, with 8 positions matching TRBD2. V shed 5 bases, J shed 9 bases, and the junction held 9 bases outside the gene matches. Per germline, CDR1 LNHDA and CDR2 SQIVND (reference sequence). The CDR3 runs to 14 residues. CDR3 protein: CASSLSAGGGEQFF. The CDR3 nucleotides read TGTGCCAGTAGTCTATCGGCGGGGGGCGGTGAGCAGTTCTTC.

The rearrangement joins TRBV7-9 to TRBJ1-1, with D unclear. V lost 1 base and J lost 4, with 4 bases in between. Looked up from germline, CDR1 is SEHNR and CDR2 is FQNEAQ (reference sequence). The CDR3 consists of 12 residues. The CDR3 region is CASSLVSTEAFF. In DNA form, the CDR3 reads TGTGCCAGCAGCTTAGTTTCCACTGAAGCTTTCTTT.

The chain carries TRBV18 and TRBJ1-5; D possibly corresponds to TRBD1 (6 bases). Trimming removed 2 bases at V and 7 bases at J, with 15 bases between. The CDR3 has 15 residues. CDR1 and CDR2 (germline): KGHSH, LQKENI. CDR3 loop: CASSPSSGRGQPQHF. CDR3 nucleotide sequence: TGTGCCAGCTCACCATCGTCAGGAAGGGGGCAGCCCCAGCATTTT.

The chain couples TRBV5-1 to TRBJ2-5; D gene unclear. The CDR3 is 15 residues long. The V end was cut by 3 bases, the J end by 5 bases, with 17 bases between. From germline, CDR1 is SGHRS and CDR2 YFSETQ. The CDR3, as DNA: TGCGCCAGCAGCTCGACGGACCAGCTGGGGGAGACCCAGTACTTC. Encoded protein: CASSSTDQLGETQYF.

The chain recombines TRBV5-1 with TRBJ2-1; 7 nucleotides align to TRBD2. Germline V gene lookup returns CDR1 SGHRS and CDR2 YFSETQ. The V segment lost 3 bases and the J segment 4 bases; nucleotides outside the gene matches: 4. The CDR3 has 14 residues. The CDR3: CASSSSGAYNEQFF. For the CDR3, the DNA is TGCGCCAGCAGCTCTAGCGGAGCTTACAATGAGCAGTTCTTC.

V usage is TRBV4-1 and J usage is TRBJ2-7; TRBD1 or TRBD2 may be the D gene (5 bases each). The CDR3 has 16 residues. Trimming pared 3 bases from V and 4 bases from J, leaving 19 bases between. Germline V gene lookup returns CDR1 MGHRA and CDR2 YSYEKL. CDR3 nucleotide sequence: TGCGCCAGCAGCCAGCAGGGACCGGATAAAGGTTACGAGCAGTACTTC. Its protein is CASSQQGPDKGYEQYF.

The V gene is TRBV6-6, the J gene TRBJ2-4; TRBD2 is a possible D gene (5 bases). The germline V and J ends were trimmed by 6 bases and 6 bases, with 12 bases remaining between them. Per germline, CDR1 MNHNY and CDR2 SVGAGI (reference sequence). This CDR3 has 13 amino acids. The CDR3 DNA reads TGTGCCAGCAGGGGTATTGAGGGAAACATTCAGTACTTC. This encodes CASRGIEGNIQYF.

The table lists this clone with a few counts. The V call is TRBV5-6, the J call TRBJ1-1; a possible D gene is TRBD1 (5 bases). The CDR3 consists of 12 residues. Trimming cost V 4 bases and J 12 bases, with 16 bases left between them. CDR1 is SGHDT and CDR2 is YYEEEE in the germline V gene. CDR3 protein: CASSSGGLGTFF. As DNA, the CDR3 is TGTGCCAGCAGCAGTGGGGGTCTGGGGACTTTCTTT.

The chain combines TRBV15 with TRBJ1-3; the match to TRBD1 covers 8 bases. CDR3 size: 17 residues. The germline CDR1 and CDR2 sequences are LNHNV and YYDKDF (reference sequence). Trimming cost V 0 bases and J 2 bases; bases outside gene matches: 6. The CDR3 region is CATSRDLVQGAGNTIYF. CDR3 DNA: TGTGCCACCAGCAGAGATCTGGTACAGGGGGCTGGAAACACCATATATTTT. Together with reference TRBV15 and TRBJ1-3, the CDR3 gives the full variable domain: DAMVIQNPRYQVTQFGKPVTLSCSQTLNHNVMYWYQQKSSQAPKLLFHYYDKDFNNEADTPDNFQSRRPNTSFCFLDIRSPGLGDTAMYLCATSRDLVQGAGNTIYFGEGSWLTVV.

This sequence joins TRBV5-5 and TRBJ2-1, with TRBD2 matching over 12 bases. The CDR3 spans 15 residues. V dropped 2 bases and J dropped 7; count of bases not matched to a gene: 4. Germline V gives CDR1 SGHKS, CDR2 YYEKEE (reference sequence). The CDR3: CASSLGTSGWNEQFF. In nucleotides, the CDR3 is TGTGCCAGCAGCTTAGGGACTAGCGGGTGGAATGAGCAGTTCTTC.

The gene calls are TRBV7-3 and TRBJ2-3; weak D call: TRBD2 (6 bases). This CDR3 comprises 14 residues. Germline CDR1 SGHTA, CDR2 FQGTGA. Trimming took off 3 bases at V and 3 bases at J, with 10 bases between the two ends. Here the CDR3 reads CASSFGGKTDTQYF. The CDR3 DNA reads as TGTGCCAGCAGCTTCGGAGGGAAGACAGATACGCAGTATTTT.

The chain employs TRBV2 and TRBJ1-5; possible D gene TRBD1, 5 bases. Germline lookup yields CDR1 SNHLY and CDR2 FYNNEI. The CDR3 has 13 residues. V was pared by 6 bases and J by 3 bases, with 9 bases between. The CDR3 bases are TGTGCCAGCAGGGGGGGAATCAATCAGCCCCAGCATTTT. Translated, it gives CASRGGINQPQHF.

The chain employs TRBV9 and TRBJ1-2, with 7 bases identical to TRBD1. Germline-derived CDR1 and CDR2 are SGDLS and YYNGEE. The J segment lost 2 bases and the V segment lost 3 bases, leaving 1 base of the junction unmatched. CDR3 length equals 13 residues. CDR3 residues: CASSETGNYGYTF. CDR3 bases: TGTGCCAGCAGCGAGACAGGGAACTATGGCTACACCTTC.